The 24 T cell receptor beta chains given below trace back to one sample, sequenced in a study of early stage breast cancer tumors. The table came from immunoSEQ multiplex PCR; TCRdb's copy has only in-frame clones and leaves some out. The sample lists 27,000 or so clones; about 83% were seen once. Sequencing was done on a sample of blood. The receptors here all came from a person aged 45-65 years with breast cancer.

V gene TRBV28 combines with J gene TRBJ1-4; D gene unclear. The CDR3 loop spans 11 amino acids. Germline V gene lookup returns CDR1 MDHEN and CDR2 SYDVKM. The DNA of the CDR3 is TGTGCTGCGCGGGGTAGTGAAAAACTGTTTTTT. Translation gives CAARGSEKLFF. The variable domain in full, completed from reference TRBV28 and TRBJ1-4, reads DVKVTQSSRYLVKRTGEKVFLECVQDMDHENMFWYRQDPGLGLRLIYFSYDVKMKEKGDIPEGYSVSREKKERFSLILESASTNQTSMYLCAARGSEKLFFGSGTQLSVL.

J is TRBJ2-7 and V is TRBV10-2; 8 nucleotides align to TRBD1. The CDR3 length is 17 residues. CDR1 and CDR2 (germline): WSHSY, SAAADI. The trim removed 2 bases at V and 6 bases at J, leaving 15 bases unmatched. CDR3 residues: CASSERTGLSPLSEQYF. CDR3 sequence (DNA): TGCGCCAGCAGTGAGAGGACAGGGCTAAGCCCCTTATCCGAGCAGTACTTC.

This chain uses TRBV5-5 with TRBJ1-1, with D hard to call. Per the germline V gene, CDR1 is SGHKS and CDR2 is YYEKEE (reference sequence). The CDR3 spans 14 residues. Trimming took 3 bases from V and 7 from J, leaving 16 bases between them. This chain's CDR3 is CASSWTIGAGEAFF. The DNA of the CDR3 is TGTGCCAGCAGCTGGACCATCGGAGCGGGTGAAGCTTTCTTT.

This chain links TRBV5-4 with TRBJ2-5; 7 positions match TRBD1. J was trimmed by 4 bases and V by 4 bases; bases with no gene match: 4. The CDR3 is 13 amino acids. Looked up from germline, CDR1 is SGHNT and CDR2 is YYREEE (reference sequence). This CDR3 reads CASSPTGPETQYF. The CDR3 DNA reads TGTGCCAGCAGCCCGACAGGGCCAGAGACCCAGTACTTC.

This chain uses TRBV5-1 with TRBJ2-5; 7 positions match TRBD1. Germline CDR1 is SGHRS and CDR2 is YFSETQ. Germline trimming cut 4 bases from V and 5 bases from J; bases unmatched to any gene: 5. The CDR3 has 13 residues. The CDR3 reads CASSRGQPETQYF. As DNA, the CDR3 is TGCGCCAGCAGCCGGGGACAGCCGGAGACCCAGTACTTC.

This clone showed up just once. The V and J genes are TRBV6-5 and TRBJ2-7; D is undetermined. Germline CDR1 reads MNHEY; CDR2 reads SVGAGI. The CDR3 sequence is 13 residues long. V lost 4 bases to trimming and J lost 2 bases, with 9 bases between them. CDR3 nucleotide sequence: TGTGCCAGCAGTTCGCAGGCCCCCTACGAGCAGTACTTC. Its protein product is CASSSQAPYEQYF.

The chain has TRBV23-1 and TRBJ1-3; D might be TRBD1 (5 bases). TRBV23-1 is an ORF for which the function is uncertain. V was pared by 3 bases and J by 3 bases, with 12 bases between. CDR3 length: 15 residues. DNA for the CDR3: TGCGCCAGCAGTCATGGGGGGAACGGTGGAAACACCATATATTTT. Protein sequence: CASSHGGNGGNTIYF.

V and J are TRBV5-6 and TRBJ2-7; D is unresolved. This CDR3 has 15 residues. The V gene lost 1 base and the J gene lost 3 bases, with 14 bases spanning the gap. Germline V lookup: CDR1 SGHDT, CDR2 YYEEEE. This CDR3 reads CASSLMGLSGYEQYF. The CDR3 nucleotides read TGTGCCAGCAGCTTGATGGGTCTATCGGGCTACGAGCAGTACTTC.

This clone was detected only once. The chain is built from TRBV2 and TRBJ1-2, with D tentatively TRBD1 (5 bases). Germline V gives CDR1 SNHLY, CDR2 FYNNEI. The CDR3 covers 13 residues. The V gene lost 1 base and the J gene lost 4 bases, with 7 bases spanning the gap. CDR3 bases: TGTGCCAGCAGTGAAGGGGGGGTCTATGGCTACACCTTC. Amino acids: CASSEGGVYGYTF. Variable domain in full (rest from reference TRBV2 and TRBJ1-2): EPEVTQTPSHQVTQMGQEVILRCVPISNHLYFYWYRQILGQKVEFLVSFYNNEISEKSEIFDDQFSVERPDGSNFTLKIRSTKLEDSAMYFCASSEGGVYGYTFGSGTRLTVV.

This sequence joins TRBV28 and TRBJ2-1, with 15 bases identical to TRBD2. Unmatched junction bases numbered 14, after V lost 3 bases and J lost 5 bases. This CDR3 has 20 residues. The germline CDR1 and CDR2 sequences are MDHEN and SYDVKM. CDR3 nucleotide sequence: TGTGCCAGCAGTTTCCGAGGACTAGCGGGGGGGCCAATAAGGAACAATGAGCAGTTCTTC. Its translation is CASSFRGLAGGPIRNNEQFF.

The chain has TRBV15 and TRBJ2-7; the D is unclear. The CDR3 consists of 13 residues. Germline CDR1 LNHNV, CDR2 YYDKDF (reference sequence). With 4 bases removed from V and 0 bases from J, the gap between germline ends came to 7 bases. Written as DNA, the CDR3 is TGTGCCACCAGCAAACAAATCTCCTACGAGCAGTACTTC. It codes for CATSKQISYEQYF.

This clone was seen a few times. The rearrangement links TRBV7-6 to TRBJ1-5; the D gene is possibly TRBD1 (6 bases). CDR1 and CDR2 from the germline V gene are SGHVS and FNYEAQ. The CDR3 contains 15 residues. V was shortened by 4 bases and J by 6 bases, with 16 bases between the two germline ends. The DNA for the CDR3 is TGTGCCAGCAGCTCCCGGAGGGGGGGCAGTCAGCCCCAGCATTTT. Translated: CASSSRRGGSQPQHF.

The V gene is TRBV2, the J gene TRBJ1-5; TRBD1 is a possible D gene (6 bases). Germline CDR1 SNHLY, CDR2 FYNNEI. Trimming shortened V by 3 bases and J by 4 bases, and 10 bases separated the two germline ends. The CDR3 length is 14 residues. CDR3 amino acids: CASSEGTRNQPQHF. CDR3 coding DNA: TGTGCCAGCAGTGAGGGGACAAGGAATCAGCCCCAGCATTTT. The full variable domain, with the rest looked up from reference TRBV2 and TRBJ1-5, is EPEVTQTPSHQVTQMGQEVILRCVPISNHLYFYWYRQILGQKVEFLVSFYNNEISEKSEIFDDQFSVERPDGSNFTLKIRSTKLEDSAMYFCASSEGTRNQPQHFGDGTRLSIL.

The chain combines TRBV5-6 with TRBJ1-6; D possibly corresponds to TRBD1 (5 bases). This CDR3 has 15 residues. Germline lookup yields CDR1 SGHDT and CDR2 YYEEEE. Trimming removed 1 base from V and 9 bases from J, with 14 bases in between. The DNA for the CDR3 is TGTGCCAGCAGCTTGAGGGGCAGTTCGGTTTCACCCCTCCACTTT. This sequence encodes CASSLRGSSVSPLHF.

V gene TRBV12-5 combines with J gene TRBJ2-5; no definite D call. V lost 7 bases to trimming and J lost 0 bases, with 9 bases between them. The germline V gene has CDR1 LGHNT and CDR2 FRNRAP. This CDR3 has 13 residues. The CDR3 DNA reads TGTGCTAGTGCACGGGCGAACCAAGAGACCCAGTACTTC. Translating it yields CASARANQETQYF.

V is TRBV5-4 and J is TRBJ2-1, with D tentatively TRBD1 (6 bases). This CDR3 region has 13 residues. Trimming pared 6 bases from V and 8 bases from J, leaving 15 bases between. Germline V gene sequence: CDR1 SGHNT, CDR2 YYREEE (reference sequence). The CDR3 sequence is CASISQGRDEQFF. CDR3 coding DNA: TGTGCCAGCATCTCACAGGGACGCGATGAGCAGTTCTTC.

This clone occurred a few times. CDR3 protein: CASSTDRGDEQYF. DNA of the CDR3: TGTGCCAGCAGCACCGACCGCGGGGACGAGCAGTACTTC. The chain has TRBV11-3 and TRBJ2-7; D perhaps matches TRBD2 (6 bases). V was trimmed by 5 bases and J by 5 bases, leaving 13 bases between them. The germline V gene has CDR1 SGHNT and CDR2 YENEEA. This CDR3 has 13 residues.

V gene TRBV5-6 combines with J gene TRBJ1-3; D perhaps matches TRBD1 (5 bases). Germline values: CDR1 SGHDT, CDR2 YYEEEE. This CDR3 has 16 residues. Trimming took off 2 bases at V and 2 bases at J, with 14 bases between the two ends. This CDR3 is CASSLATGGTGNTIYF. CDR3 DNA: TGTGCCAGCAGCTTAGCTACAGGAGGAACTGGAAACACCATATATTTT. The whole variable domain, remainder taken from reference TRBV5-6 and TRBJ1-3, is DAGVTQSPTHLIKTRGQQVTLRCSPKSGHDTVSWYQQALGQGPQFIFQYYEEEERQRGNFPDRFSGHQFPNYSSELNVNALLLGDSALYLCASSLATGGTGNTIYFGEGSWLTVV.

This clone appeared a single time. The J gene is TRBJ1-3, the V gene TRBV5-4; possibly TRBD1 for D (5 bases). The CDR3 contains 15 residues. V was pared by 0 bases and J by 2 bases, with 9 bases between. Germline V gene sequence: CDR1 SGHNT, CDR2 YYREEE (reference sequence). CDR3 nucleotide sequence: TGTGCCAGCAGCTTGGAGGGGATTACTGGAAACACCATATATTTT. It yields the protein CASSLEGITGNTIYF.

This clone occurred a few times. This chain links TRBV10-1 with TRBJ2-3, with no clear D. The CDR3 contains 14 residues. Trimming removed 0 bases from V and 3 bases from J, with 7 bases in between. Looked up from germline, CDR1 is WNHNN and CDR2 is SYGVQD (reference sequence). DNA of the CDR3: TGCGCCAGCAGTGAGTCGAAAGGGACAGATACGCAGTATTTT. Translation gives CASSESKGTDTQYF.

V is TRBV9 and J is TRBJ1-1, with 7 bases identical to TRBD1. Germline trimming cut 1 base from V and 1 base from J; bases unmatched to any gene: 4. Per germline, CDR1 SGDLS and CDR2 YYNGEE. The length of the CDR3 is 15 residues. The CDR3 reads CASSVRQGGNTEAFF. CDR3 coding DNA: TGTGCCAGCAGCGTAAGGCAGGGGGGGAACACTGAAGCTTTCTTT. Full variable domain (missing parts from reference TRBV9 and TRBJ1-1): DSGVTQTPKHLITATGQRVTLRCSPRSGDLSVYWYQQSLDQGLQFLIQYYNGEERAKGNILERFSAQQFPDLHSELNLSSLELGDSALYFCASSVRQGGNTEAFFGQGTRLTVV.

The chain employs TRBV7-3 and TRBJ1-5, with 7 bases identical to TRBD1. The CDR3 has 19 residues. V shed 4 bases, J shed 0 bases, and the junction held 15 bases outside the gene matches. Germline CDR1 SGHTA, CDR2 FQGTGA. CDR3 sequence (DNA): TGTGCCAGCAGCTATACCTTTGGACAGGAAAGATATAGCAATCAGCCCCAGCATTTT. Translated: CASSYTFGQERYSNQPQHF.

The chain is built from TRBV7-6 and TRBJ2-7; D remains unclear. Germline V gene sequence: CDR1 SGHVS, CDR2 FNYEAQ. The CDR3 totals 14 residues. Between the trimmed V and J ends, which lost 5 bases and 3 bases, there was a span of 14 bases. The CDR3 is CASSLNPLLYEQYF. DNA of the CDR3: TGTGCCAGCAGCCTGAACCCCTTGCTCTACGAGCAGTACTTC. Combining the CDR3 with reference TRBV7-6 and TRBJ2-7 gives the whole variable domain GAGVSQSPRYKVTKRGQDVALRCDPISGHVSLYWYRQALGQGPEFLTYFNYEAQQDKSGLPNDRFSAERPEGSISTLTIQRTEQRDSAMYRCASSLNPLLYEQYFGPGTRLTVT.

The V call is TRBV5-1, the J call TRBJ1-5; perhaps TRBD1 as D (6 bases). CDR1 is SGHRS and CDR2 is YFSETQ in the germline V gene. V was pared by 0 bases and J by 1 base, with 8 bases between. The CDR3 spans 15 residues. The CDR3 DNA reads TGCGCCAGCAGCTTGGCCGGACAGAGCAATCAGCCCCAGCATTTT. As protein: CASSLAGQSNQPQHF. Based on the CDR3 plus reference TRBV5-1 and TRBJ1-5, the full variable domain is KAGVTQTPRYLIKTRGQQVTLSCSPISGHRSVSWYQQTPGQGLQFLFEYFSETQRNKGNFPGRFSGRQFSNSRSEMNVSTLELGDSALYLCASSLAGQSNQPQHFGDGTRLSIL.